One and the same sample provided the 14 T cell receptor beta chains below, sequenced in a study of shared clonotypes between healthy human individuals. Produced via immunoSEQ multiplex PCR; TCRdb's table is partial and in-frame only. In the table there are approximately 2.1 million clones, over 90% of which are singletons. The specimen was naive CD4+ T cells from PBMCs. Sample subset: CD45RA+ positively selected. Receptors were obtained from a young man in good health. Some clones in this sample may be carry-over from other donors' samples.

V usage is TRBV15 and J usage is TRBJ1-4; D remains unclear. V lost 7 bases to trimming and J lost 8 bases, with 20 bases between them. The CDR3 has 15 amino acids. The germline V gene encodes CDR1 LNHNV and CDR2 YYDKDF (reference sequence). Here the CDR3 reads CATTPSQTRREKLFF. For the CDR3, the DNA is TGTGCCACCACTCCGTCCCAGACCCGAAGGGAAAAACTGTTTTTT.

The CDR3, as DNA: TGTGCCAGCTCACCGACAGGGGTTCCGTCCTACGAGCAGTACTTC. Translated, it gives CASSPTGVPSYEQYF. This chain connects TRBV18 to TRBJ2-7; 8 nucleotides line up with TRBD1. Germline V lookup: CDR1 KGHSH, CDR2 LQKENI. This CDR3 region has 15 residues. V gave up 3 bases and J gave up 1 base; unmatched junction bases: 5.

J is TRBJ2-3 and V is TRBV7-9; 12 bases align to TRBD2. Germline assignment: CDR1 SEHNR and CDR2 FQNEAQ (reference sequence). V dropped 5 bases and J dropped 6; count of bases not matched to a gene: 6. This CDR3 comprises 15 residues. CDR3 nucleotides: TGTGCCAGCAGCCCCCGACTAGCGGGAGACGATACGCAGTATTTT. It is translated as CASSPRLAGDDTQYF.

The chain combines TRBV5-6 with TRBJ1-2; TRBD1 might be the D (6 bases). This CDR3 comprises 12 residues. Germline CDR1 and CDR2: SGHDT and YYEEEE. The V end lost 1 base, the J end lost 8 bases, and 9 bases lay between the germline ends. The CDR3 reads CASSLNRVGYTF. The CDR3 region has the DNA TGTGCCAGCAGCTTGAACAGGGTAGGCTACACCTTC.

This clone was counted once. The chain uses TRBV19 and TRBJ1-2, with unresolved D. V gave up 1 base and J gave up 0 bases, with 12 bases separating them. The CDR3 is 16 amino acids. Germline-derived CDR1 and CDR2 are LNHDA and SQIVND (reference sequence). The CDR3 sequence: CASSIGATHPNYGYTF. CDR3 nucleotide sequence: TGTGCCAGTAGTATAGGGGCAACTCATCCTAACTATGGCTACACCTTC.

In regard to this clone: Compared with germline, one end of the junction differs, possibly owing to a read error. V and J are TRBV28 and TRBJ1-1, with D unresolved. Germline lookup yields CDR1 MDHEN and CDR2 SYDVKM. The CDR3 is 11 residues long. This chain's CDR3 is CASRRAPQYNF. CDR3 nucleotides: TGTGCCAGCAGGCGCGCCCCCCAGTACAACTTT.

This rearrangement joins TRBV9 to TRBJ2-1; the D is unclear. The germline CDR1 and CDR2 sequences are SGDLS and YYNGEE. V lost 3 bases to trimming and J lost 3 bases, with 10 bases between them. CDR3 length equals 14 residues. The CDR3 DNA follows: TGTGCCAGCAGCGACGTCTCCTACTACAATGAGCAGTTCTTC. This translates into CASSDVSYYNEQFF.

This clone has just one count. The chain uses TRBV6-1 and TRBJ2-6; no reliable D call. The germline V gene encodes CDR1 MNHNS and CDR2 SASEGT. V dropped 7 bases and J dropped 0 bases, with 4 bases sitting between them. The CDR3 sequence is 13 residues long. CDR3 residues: CASINSGANVLTF. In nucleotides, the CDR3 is TGTGCCAGCATCAACTCTGGGGCCAACGTCCTGACTTTC.

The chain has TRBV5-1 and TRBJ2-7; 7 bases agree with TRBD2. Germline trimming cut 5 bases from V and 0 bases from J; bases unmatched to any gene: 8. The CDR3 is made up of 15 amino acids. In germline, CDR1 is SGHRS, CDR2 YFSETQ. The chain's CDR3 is CASSLGGDYSYEQYF. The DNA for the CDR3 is TGCGCCAGCAGTCTGGGAGGGGACTACTCCTACGAGCAGTACTTC.

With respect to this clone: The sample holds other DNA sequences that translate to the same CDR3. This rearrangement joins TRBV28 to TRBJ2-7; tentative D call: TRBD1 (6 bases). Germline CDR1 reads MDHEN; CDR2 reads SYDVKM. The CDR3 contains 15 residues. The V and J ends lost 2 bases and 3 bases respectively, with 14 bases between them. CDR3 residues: CASSLLGTSGYEQYF. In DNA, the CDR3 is TGTGCCAGCAGTTTACTTGGGACATCAGGCTACGAGCAGTACTTC. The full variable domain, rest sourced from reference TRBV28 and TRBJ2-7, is DVKVTQSSRYLVKRTGEKVFLECVQDMDHENMFWYRQDPGLGLRLIYFSYDVKMKEKGDIPEGYSVSREKKERFSLILESASTNQTSMYLCASSLLGTSGYEQYFGPGTRLTVT.

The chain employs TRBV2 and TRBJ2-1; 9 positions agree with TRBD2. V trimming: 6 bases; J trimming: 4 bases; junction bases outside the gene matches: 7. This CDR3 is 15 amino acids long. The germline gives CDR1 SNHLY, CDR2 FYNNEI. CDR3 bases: TGTGCCAGCAGGTACCGACTAGCGGTTTACAATGAGCAGTTCTTC. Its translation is CASRYRLAVYNEQFF.

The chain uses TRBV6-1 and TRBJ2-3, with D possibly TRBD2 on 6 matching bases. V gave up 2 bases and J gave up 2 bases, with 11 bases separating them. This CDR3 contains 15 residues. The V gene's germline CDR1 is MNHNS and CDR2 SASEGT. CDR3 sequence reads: CASSEWRGHTDTQYF. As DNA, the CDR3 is TGTGCCAGCAGTGAATGGAGGGGTCACACAGATACGCAGTATTTT.

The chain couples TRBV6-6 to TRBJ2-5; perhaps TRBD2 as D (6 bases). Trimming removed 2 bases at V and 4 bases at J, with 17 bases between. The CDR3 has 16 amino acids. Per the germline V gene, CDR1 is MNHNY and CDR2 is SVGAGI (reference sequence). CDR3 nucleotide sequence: TGTGCCAGCAGTTACGGGTGGGGCCGGGAGATAGAGACCCAGTACTTC. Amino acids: CASSYGWGREIETQYF.

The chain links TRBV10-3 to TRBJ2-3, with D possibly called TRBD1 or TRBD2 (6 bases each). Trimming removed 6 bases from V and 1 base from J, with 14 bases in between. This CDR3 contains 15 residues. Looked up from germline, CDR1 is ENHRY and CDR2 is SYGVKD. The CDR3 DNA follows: TGTGCCATCAGGGGAAGGGGGGTAGGCACAGATACGCAGTATTTT. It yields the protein CAIRGRGVGTDTQYF.